This TCR beta chain was recorded in a study of T-cell reconstitution after alpha-beta-depleted transplantation in children. Points from the study as a whole: A year had passed since transplant, and T-cell counts and diversity by then came mostly from newly produced T cells.

V was cut by 2 bases and J by 7 bases, with 9 bases left in between. CDR3 length: 13 amino acids. CDR1 and CDR2 (germline): SGHTA, FQGTGA. On this clonotype itself: Its antigen is not known.

For TCRbeta, the library was prepared with unique molecular identifiers. From the PCR reads, TCRdb called clonotypes with MiXCR, one entry per CDR3 protein. The sample lists 550,000 to 800,000 distinct CDR3 sequences, around 12% occurring once. This sample comprised PBMCs, obtained before TCRalphabeta/CD19-depleted stem cell transplant. The receptor comes from a girl aged 2 to 10 with congenital amegakaryocytic thrombocytopenia, due to receive a stem cell transplant. This chain uses TRBV7-3 with TRBJ1-5; D is ambiguous. The CDR3, as DNA: TGTGCCAGCAGCTTAGGGCAATTGCAGCCCCAGCATTTT. This codes for CASSLGQLQPQHF.